The text below deals with one T cell receptor (beta chain). Its antigen remains unidentified. V gave up 4 bases and J gave up 3 bases; unmatched junction bases: 7. Per the germline V gene, CDR1 is DFQATT and CDR2 is SNEGSKA (reference sequence). This CDR3 comprises 14 residues. The record originates from a study of response to subunit inactivated influenza vaccine. TCRdb itself ran the RT-PCR reads through MiXCR, one entry per CDR3 protein. The sample holds approximately 520,000 distinct CDR3 sequences; around 25% are singletons and the top ten take less than 2.5%. Notes on the study in general: Authors suggested each seasonal flu vaccination may recruit only limited numbers of new T cells.

The sample here was CD4+ T cells sorted from PBMCs, taken about 5 days after vaccination. The sequence came from a man aged 50 to 60 who received an inactivated influenza vaccine. The chain recombines TRBV20-1 with TRBJ2-7; 9 positions agree with TRBD1. CDR3 bases: TGCAGTGCTATACCCGGGACAGGGTTCTACGAGCAGTACTTC. Amino acid sequence: CSAIPGTGFYEQYF.